This TCR beta chain was observed in a study of control samples from healthy donors and cancer patients. Data came from immunoSEQ multiplex PCR; TCRdb stores just in-frame clones and leaves some out. The sample carries 100,000 to 150,000 clones, about 88% recorded once. This clone occurred once. CDR1 is SGHRS and CDR2 is YFSETQ in the germline V gene. V was pared by 5 bases and J by 5 bases, with 7 bases between. The CDR3 runs 12 residues. Sequencing used blood. The chain employs TRBV5-1 and TRBJ1-4, with a weak D call TRBD1 (6 bases). This clonotype was obtained from a man aged 18 to 30 in good health. The CDR3 sequence: CASRDSNEKLFF. The CDR3 region has the DNA TGCGCCAGCAGGGACAGCAATGAAAAACTGTTTTTT.